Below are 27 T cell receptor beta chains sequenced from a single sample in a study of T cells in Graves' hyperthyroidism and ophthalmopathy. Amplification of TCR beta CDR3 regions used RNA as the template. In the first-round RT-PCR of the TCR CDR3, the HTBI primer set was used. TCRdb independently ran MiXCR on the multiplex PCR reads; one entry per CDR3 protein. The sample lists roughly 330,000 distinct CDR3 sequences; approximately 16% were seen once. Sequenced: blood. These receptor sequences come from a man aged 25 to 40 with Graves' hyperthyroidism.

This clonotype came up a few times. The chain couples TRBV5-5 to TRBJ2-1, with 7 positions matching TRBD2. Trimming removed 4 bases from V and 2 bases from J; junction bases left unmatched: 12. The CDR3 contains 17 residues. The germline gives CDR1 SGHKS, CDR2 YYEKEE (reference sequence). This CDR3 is CASSKTSPRGPYNEQFF. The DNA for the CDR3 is TGTGCCAGCAGCAAGACTAGCCCCAGAGGCCCCTACAATGAGCAGTTCTTC.

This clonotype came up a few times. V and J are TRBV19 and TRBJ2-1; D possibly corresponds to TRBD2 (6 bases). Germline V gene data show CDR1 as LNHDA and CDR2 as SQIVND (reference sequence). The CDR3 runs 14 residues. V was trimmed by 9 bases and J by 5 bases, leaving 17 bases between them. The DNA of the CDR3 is TGTGCCAGCGGGGTAAGGAGGGTTCACAATGAGCAGTTCTTC. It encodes CASGVRRVHNEQFF.

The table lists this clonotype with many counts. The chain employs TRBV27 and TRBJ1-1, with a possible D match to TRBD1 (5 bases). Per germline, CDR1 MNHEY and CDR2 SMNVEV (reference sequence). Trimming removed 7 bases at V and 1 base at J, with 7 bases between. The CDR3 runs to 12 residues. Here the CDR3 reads CASMGGNTEAFF. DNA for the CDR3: TGTGCCAGCATGGGGGGGAACACTGAAGCTTTCTTT.

Here the CDR3 reads CASSYGTSGPLGSAEQFF. In DNA, the CDR3 is TGTGCCAGCAGTTACGGGACTAGCGGGCCCCTGGGGAGCGCTGAGCAGTTCTTC. The rearrangement uses TRBV6-5 and TRBJ2-1; 12 positions match TRBD2. This CDR3 comprises 18 residues. V dropped 2 bases and J dropped 9; count of bases not matched to a gene: 14. The V gene's germline CDR1 is MNHEY and CDR2 SVGAGI.

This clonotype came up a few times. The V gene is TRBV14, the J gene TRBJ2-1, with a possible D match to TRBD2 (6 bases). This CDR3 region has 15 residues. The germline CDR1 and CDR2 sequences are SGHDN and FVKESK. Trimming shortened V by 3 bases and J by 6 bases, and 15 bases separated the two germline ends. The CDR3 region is CASSHTTGGSNEQFF. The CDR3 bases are TGTGCCAGCAGCCATACGACCGGGGGTAGCAATGAGCAGTTCTTC.

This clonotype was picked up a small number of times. CDR3 in amino acids: CASSLAGVIDTQYF. The CDR3 nucleotides read TGCGCCAGCAGCTTGGCGGGAGTTATCGATACGCAGTATTTT. The chain has TRBV5-1 and TRBJ2-3; tentatively, D is TRBD2 (6 bases). Per germline, CDR1 SGHRS and CDR2 YFSETQ. The V end was cut by 0 bases, the J end by 6 bases, with 11 bases between. There are 14 residues in the CDR3. Combining the CDR3 with reference TRBV5-1 and TRBJ2-3 gives the whole variable domain KAGVTQTPRYLIKTRGQQVTLSCSPISGHRSVSWYQQTPGQGLQFLFEYFSETQRNKGNFPGRFSGRQFSNSRSEMNVSTLELGDSALYLCASSLAGVIDTQYFGPGTRLTVL.

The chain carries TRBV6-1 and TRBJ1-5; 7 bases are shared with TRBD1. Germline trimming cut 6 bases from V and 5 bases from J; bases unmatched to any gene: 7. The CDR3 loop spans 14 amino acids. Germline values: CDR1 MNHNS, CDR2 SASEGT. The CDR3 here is CASSRTTGDQPQHF. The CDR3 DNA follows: TGTGCCAGCAGCCGCACAACAGGGGATCAGCCCCAGCATTTT.

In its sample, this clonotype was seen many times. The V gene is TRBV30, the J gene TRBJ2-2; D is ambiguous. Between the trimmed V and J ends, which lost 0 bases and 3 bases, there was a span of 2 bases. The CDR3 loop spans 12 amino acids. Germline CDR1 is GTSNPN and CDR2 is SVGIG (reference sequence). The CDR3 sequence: CAWSVDTGELFF. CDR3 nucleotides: TGTGCCTGGAGTGTTGACACCGGGGAGCTGTTTTTT.

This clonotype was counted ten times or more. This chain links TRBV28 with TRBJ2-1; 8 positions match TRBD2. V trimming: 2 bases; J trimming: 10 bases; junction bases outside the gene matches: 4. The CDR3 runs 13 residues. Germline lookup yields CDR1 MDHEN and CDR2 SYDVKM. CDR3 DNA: TGTGCCAGCAGTTTAGCACTAGCGGTCGAGCAGTTCTTC. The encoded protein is CASSLALAVEQFF.

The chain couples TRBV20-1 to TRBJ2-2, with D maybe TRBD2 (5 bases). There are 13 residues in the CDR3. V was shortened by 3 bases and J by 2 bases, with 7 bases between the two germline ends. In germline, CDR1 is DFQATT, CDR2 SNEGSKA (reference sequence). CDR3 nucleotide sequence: TGCAGTGCTAGCGGGATAAACACCGGGGAGCTGTTTTTT. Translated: CSASGINTGELFF.

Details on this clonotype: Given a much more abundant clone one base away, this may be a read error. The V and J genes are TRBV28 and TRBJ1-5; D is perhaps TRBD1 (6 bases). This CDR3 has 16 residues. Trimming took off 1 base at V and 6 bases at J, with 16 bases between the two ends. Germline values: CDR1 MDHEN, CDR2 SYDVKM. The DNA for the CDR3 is TGTGCCAGCAGTTTATCATGGGGGGCTGGCAGTCAGCCCCAGCATTTT. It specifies CASSLSWGAGSQPQHF.

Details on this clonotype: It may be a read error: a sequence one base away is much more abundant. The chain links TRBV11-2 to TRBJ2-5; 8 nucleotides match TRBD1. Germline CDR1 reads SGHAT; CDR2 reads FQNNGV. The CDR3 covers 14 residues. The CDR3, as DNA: TGTGTCAGCAGCTTAGGACAGGGAGTAGAGACCCAGTACTTC. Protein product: CVSSLGQGVETQYF.

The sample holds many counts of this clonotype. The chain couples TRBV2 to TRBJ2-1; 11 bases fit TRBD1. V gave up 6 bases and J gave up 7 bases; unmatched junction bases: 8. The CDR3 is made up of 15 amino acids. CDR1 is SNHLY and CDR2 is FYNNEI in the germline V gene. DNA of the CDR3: TGTGCCAGCAGCCTTGCCGGGACAGGGGGTAATGAGCAGTTCTTC. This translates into CASSLAGTGGNEQFF. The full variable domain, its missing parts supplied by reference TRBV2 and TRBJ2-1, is EPEVTQTPSHQVTQMGQEVILRCVPISNHLYFYWYRQILGQKVEFLVSFYNNEISEKSEIFDDQFSVERPDGSNFTLKIRSTKLEDSAMYFCASSLAGTGGNEQFFGPGTRLTVL.

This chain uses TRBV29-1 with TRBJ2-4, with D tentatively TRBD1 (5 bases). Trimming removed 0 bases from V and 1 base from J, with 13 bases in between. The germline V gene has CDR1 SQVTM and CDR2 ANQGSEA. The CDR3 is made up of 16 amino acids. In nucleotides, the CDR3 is TGCAGCGTTGAAGATCCTGGGGCCCCGGCCAAAAACATTCAGTACTTC. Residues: CSVEDPGAPAKNIQYF.

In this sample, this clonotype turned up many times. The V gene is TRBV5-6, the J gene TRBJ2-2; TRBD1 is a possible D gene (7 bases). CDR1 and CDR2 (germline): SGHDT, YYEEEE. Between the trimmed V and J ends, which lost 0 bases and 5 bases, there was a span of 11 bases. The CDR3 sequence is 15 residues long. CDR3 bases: TGTGCCAGCAGCTTGGGACAGGGAGGAACCGGGGAGCTGTTTTTT. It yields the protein CASSLGQGGTGELFF.

The CDR3 DNA is TGTGCCAGCAGCCTCCCCGGACAGGGTGGCACTGAAGCTTTCTTT. Residues: CASSLPGQGGTEAFF. The chain uses TRBV7-9 and TRBJ1-1; 8 bases map to TRBD1. The CDR3 runs 15 residues. The V and J ends lost 5 bases and 4 bases, in that order; junction bases with no gene match: 9. CDR1 is SEHNR and CDR2 is FQNEAQ in the germline V gene (reference sequence).

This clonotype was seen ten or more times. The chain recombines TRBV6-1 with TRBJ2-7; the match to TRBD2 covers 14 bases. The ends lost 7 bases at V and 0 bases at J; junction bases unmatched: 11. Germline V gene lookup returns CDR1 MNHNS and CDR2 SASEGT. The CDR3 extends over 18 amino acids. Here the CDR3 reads CASNQGLAGESSSYEQYF. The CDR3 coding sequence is TGTGCCAGCAACCAGGGACTAGCGGGAGAGTCATCCTCCTACGAGCAGTACTTC.

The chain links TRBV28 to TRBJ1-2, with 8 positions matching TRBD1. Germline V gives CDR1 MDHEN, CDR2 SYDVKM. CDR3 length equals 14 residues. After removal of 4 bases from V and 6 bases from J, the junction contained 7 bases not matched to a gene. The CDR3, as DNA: TGTGCCAGCAGTTCACAGGACAGGGAGAATGGCTACACCTTC. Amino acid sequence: CASSSQDRENGYTF.

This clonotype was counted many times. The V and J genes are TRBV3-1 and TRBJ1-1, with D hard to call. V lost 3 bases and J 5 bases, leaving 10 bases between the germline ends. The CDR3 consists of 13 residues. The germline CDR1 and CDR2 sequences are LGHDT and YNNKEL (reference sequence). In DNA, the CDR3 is TGTGCCAGCAGCCATTATGGGCGGACTGAAGCTTTCTTT. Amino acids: CASSHYGRTEAFF.

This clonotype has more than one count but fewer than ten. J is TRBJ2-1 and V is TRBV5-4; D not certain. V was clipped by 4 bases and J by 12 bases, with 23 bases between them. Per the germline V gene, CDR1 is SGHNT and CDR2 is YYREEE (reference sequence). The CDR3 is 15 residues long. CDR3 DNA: TGTGCCAGCAGCCTGAATCCGGGCACTAAAGTGGGGCAGTTCTTC. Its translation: CASSLNPGTKVGQFF.

CDR3 loop: CASSQYNDGNTIYF. As DNA, the CDR3 is TGCGCCAGCAGCCAGTACAACGATGGAAACACCATATATTTT. The rearrangement uses TRBV4-1 and TRBJ1-3; unclear D gene. Germline values: CDR1 MGHRA, CDR2 YSYEKL. The CDR3 totals 14 residues. Trimming took 3 bases from V and 3 from J, leaving 9 bases between them.

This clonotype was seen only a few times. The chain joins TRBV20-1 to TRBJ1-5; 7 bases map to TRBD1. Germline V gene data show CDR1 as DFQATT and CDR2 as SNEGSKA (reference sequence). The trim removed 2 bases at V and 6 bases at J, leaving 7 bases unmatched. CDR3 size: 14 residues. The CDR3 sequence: CSARHRGASQPQHF. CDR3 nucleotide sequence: TGCAGTGCTAGACACAGGGGAGCCAGTCAGCCCCAGCATTTT.

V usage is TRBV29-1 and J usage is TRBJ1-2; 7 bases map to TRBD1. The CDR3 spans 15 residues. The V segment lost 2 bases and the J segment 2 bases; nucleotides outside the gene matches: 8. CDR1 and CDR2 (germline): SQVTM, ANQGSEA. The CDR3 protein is CSVETPGGQNYGYTF. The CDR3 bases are TGCAGCGTTGAAACTCCTGGGGGACAGAACTATGGCTACACCTTC.

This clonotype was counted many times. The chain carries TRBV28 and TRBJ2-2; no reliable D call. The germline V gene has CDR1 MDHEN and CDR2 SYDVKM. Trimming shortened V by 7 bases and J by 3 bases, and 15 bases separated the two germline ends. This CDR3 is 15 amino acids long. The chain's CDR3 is CASNRRTPDTGELFF. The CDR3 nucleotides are TGTGCCAGCAATCGGCGAACACCGGACACCGGGGAGCTGTTTTTT.

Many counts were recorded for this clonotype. Written as DNA, the CDR3 is TGTGCCACCTGGAGTAGCGGGACCGGGGAGACCCAGTACTTC. Amino acids: CATWSSGTGETQYF. This chain uses TRBV28 with TRBJ2-5; 8 nucleotides line up with TRBD2. The CDR3 consists of 14 residues. The junction had 12 bases not matched to a gene; V was cut back by 10 bases and J by 5 bases. Germline CDR1 is MDHEN and CDR2 is SYDVKM.

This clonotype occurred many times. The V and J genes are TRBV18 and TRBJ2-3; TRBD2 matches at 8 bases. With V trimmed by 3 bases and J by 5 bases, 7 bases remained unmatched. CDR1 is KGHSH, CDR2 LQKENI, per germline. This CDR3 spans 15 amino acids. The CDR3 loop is CASSPYPGGRDTQYF. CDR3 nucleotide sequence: TGTGCCAGCTCACCGTACCCGGGAGGGCGAGATACGCAGTATTTT.

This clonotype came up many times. In DNA, the CDR3 is TGCGCCAGCAGCAACGGACAGTACAATGAGCAGTTCTTC. Amino acid sequence: CASSNGQYNEQFF. This chain connects TRBV5-1 to TRBJ2-1; tentative D call: TRBD1 (6 bases). V lost 4 bases to trimming and J lost 4 bases, with 9 bases between them. The CDR3 totals 13 residues. From germline, CDR1 is SGHRS and CDR2 YFSETQ.